This T cell receptor (beta chain) was observed in a study of shared clonotypes between healthy human individuals. Data came from immunoSEQ multiplex PCR; TCRdb stores just in-frame clones and leaves some out. The table has roughly 2,000,000 clones, about 95% seen once; the top ten hold 1.2%. Positive CCR7 selection of CD45RO-negative cells yielded the naive CD8 cells, and terminally differentiated effector memory CD45RA+ cells were excluded. This CDR3 is 16 amino acids long. Germline assignment: CDR1 MNHEY and CDR2 SMNVEV (reference sequence). The trim removed 3 bases at V and 1 base at J, leaving 5 bases unmatched.

The rearrangement links TRBV27 to TRBJ2-3, with 9 bases identical to TRBD2. The sequencing input was naive CD8+ T cells sorted from blood. The source of this sequence is a man younger than 30 in good health. CDR3 sequence: CASSLVAGVGTDTQYF. The DNA of the CDR3 is TGTGCCAGCAGTTTGGTAGCGGGGGTGGGCACAGATACGCAGTATTTT.